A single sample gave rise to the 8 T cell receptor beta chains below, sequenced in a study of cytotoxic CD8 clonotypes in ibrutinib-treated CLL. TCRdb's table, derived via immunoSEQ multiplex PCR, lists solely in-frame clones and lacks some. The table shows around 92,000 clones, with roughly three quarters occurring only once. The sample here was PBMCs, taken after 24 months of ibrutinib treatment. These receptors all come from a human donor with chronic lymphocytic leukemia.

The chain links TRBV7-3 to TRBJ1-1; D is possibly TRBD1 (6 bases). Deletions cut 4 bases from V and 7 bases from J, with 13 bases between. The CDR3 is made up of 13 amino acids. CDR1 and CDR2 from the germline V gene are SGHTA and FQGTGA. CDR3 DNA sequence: TGTGCCAGCAGCTCTACCCCAGGGGTTGAAGCTTTCTTT. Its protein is CASSSTPGVEAFF.

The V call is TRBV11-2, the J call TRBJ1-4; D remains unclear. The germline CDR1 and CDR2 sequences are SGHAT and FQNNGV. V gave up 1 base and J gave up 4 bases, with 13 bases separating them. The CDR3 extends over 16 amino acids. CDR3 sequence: CASSLARSEVNEKLFF. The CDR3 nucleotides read TGTGCCAGCAGCTTAGCTAGGTCAGAAGTTAATGAAAAACTGTTTTTT.

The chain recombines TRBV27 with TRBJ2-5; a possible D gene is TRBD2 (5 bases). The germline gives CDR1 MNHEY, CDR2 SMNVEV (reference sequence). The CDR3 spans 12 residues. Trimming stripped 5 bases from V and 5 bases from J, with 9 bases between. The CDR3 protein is CASSRRGETQYF. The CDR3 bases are TGTGCCAGCAGTAGACGAGGGGAGACCCAGTACTTC.

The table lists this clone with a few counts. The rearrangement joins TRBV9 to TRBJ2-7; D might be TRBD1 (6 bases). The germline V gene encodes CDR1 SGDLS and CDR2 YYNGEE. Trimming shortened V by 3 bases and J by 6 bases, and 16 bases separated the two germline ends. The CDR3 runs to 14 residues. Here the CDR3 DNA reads TGTGCCAGCAGCGCTGGTCCAGGGGAAAGCGAGCAGTACTTC. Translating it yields CASSAGPGESEQYF.

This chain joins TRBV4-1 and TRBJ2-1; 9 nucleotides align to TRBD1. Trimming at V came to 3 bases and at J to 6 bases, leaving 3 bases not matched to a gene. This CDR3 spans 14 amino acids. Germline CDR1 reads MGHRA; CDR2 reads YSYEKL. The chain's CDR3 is CASSHGTGLNEQFF. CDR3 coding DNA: TGCGCCAGCAGCCATGGGACAGGGCTCAATGAGCAGTTCTTC.

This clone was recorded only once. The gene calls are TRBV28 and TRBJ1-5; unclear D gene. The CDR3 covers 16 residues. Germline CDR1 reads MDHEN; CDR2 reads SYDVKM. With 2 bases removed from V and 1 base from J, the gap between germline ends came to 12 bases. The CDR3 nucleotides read TGTGCCAGCAGTTTAGGCTCGGGAGTCAGCAATCAGCCCCAGCATTTT. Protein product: CASSLGSGVSNQPQHF. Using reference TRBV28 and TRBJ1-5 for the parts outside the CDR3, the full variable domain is DVKVTQSSRYLVKRTGEKVFLECVQDMDHENMFWYRQDPGLGLRLIYFSYDVKMKEKGDIPEGYSVSREKKERFSLILESASTNQTSMYLCASSLGSGVSNQPQHFGDGTRLSIL.

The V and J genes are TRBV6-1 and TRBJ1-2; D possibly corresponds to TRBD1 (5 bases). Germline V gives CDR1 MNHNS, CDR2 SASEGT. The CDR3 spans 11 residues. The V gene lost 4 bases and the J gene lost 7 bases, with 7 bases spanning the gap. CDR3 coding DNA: TGTGCCAGCAGTGGTGACAGTGGCTACACCTTC. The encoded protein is CASSGDSGYTF.

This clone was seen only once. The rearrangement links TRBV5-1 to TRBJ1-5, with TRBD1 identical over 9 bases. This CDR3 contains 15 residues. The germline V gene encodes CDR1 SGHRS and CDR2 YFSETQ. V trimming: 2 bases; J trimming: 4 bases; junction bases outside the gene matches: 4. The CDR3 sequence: CASSLGDRENQPQHF. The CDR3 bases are TGCGCCAGCAGCTTAGGGGACAGGGAAAATCAGCCCCAGCATTTT.